This TCR beta chain derives from a study of CD4 T cell repertoires in COVID-19. The study's findings and limits: In SARS-CoV and/or HKU1 spike cultures, between 7 and 25% of SARS-CoV-2 clonotypes reappeared.

The table came from immunoSEQ multiplex PCR; TCRdb's copy has only in-frame clones and leaves some out. This table holds 60,000 to 90,000 clones, about four fifths found once. These patients had recovered from COVID-19 ranging mild to severe. No culture step preceded sequencing of the ex vivo isolated memory T cells. Germline CDR1 MNHEY, CDR2 SVGEGT. The CDR3 length is 11 residues. Trimming took off 3 bases at V and 5 bases at J, with 4 bases between the two ends. Concerning this clone: Its antigen is still unknown.

The sample was CD4+ T cells from peripheral blood, taken after recovery from COVID-19. The genes are TRBV6-2 or TRBV6-3 and TRBJ2-5; D remains unclear. This sequence originates from a human donor who had COVID-19. The CDR3 nucleotides read TGTGCCAGCAGTTATGTGGAGACCCAGTACTTC. Translation gives CASSYVETQYF.